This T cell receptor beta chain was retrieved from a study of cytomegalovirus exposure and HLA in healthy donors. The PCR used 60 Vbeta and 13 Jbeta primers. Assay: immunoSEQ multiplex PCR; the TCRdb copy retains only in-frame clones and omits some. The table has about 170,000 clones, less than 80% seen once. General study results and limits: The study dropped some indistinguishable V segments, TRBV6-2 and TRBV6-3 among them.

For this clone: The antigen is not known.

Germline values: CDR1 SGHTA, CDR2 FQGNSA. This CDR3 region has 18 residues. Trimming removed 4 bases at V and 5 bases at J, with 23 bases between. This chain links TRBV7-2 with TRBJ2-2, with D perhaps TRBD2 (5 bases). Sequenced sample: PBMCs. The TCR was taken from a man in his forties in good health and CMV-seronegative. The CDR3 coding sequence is TGTGCCAGCAGCTCGCCCCCTACGGCAGGCCGGGATACCGGGGAGCTGTTTTTT. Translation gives CASSSPPTAGRDTGELFF.